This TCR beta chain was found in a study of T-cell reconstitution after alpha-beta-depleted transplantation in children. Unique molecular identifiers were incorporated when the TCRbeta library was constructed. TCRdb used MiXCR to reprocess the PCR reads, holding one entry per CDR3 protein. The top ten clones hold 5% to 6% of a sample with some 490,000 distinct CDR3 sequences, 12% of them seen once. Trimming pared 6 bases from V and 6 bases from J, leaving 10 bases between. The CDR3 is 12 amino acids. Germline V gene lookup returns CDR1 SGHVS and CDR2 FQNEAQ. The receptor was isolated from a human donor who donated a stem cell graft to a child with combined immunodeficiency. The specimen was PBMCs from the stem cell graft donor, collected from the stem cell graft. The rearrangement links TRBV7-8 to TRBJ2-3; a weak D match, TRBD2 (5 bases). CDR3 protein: CASRGGLDTQYF. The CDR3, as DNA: TGTGCCAGCAGGGGCGGGCTGGATACGCAGTATTTT.